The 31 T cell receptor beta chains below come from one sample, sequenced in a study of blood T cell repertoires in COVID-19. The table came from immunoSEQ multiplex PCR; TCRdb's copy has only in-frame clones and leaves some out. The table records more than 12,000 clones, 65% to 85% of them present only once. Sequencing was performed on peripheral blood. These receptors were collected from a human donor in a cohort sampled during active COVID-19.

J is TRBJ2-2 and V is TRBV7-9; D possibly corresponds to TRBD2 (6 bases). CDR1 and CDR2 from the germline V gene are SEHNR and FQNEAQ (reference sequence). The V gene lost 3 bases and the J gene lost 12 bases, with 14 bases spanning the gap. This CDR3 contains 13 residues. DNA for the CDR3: TGTGCCAGCAGCTTTTCCATAGGGAGGAAGCTGTTTTTT. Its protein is CASSFSIGRKLFF.

The CDR3 loop reads CASSLTGAGGRTGELFF. The CDR3 DNA is TGTGCCAGCAGCTTAACGGGAGCGGGAGGGCGGACCGGGGAGCTGTTTTTT. The gene calls are TRBV7-3 and TRBJ2-2; 10 bases are a match to TRBD2. This CDR3 has 17 amino acids. Germline CDR1 SGHTA, CDR2 FQGTGA. The V and J ends lost 0 bases and 5 bases, in that order; junction bases with no gene match: 6. The full variable domain, in which reference TRBV7-3 and TRBJ2-2 provide the parts outside the CDR3, is GAGVSQTPSNKVTEKGKYVELRCDPISGHTALYWYRQSLGQGPEFLIYFQGTGAADDSGLPNDRFFAVRPEGSVSTLKIQRTERGDSAVYLCASSLTGAGGRTGELFFGEGSRLTVL.

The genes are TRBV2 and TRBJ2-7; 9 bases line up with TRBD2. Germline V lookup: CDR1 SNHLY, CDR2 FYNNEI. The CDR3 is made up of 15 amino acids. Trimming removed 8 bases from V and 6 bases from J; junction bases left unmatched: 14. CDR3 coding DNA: TGTGCCAGCGAAGGGGGGGCTAGCGGGGCGAGCGAGCAGTACTTC. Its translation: CASEGGASGASEQYF. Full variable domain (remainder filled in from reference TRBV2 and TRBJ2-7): EPEVTQTPSHQVTQMGQEVILRCVPISNHLYFYWYRQILGQKVEFLVSFYNNEISEKSEIFDDQFSVERPDGSNFTLKIRSTKLEDSAMYFCASEGGASGASEQYFGPGTRLTVT.

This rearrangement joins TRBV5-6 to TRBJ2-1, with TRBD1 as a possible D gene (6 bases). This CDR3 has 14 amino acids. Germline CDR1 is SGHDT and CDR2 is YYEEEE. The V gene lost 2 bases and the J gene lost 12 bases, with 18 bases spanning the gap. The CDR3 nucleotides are TGTGCCAGCAGCTTCGGGACACAAACATCCGGGCAGTTCTTC. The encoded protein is CASSFGTQTSGQFF.

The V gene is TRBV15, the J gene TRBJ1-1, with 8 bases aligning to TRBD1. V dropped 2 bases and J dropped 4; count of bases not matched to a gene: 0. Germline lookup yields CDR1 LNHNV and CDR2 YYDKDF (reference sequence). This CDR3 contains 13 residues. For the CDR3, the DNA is TGTGCCACCAGCAGACAGGGGGCCACTGAAGCTTTCTTT. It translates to CATSRQGATEAFF. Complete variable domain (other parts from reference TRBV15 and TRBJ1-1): DAMVIQNPRYQVTQFGKPVTLSCSQTLNHNVMYWYQQKSSQAPKLLFHYYDKDFNNEADTPDNFQSRRPNTSFCFLDIRSPGLGDTAMYLCATSRQGATEAFFGQGTRLTVV.

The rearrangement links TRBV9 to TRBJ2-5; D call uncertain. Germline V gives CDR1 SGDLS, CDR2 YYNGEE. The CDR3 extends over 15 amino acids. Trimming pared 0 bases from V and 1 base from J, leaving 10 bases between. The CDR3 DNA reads TGTGCCAGCAGCGTAGGGTTTGCGGTCCAAGAGACCCAGTACTTC. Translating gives CASSVGFAVQETQYF.

The CDR3 here is CAIRRTGTSYEQYF. CDR3 DNA: TGTGCCATCAGGAGGACAGGGACTTCCTACGAGCAGTACTTC. V is TRBV10-3 and J is TRBJ2-7; the match to TRBD1 covers 8 bases. Germline-derived CDR1 and CDR2 are ENHRY and SYGVKD. CDR3 length: 14 amino acids. V lost 6 bases to trimming and J lost 1 base; unmatched junction nucleotides: 5.

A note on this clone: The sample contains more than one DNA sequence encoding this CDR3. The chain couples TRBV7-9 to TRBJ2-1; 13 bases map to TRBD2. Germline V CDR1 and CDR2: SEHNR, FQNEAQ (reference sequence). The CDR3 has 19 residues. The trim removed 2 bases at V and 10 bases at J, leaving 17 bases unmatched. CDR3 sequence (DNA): TGTGCCAGCAGCTTACGGGGCAGGGGGACTAGCGGGACCCGGGGGGAGCAGTTCTTC. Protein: CASSLRGRGTSGTRGEQFF.

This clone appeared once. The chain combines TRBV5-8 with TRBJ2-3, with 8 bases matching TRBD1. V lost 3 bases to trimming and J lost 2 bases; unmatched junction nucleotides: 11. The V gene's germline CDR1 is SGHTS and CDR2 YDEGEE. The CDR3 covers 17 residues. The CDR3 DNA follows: TGTGCCAGCAGCTCCTCGGACAGGGCACTTTTCACAGATACGCAGTATTTT. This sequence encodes CASSSSDRALFTDTQYF.

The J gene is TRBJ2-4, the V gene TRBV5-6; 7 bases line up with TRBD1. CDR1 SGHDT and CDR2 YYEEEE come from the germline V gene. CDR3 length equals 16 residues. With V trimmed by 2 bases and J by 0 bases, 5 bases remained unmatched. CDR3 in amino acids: CASSFQGVGAKNIQYF. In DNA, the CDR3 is TGTGCCAGCAGCTTTCAGGGGGTTGGAGCCAAAAACATTCAGTACTTC.

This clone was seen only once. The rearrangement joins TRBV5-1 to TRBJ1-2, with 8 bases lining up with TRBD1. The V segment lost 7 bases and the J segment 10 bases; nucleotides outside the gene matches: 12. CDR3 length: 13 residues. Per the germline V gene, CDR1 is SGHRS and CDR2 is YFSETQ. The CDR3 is CASFKDRVRDYTF. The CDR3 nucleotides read TGCGCCAGCTTCAAGGACAGGGTCCGTGACTACACCTTC. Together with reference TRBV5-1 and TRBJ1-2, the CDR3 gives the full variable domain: KAGVTQTPRYLIKTRGQQVTLSCSPISGHRSVSWYQQTPGQGLQFLFEYFSETQRNKGNFPGRFSGRQFSNSRSEMNVSTLELGDSALYLCASFKDRVRDYTFGSGTRLTVV.

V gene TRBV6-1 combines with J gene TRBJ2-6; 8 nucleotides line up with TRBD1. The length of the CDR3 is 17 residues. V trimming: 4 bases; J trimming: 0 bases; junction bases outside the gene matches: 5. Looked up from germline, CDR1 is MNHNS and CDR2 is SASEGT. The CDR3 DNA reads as TGTGCCAGCAGTGGGGGACAGGCGTTCTCTGGGGCCAACGTCCTGACTTTC. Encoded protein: CASSGGQAFSGANVLTF.

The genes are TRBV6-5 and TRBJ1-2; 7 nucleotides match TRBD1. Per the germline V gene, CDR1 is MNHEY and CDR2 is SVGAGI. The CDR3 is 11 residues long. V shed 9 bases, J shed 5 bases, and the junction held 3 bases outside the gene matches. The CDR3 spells CASTGVYGYTF. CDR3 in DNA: TGTGCCAGTACAGGGGTATATGGCTACACCTTC.

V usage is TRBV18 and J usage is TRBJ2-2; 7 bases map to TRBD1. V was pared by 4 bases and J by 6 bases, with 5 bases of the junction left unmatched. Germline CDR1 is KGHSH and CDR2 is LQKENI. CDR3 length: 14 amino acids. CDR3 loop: CASSLRTGAGELFF. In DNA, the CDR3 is TGTGCCAGCTCACTTCGGACAGGCGCCGGGGAGCTGTTTTTT. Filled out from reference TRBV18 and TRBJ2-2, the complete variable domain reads NAGVMQNPRHLVRRRGQEARLRCSPMKGHSHVYWYRQLPEEGLKFMVYLQKENIIDESGMPKERFSAEFPKEGPSILRIQQVVRGDSAAYFCASSLRTGAGELFFGEGSRLTVL.

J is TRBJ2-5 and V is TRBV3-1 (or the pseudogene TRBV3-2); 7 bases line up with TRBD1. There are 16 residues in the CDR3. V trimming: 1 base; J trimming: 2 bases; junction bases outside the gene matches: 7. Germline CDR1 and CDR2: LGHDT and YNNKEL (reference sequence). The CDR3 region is CASSQARLGQQETQYF. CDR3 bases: TGTGCCAGCAGCCAAGCAAGATTGGGACAGCAAGAGACCCAGTACTTC.

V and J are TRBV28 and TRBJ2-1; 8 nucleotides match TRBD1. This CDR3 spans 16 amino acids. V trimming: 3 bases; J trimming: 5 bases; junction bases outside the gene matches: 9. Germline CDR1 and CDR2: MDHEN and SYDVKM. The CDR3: CASSLVGTGTDNEQFF. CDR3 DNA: TGTGCCAGCAGTTTGGTCGGGACAGGTACTGACAATGAGCAGTTCTTC.

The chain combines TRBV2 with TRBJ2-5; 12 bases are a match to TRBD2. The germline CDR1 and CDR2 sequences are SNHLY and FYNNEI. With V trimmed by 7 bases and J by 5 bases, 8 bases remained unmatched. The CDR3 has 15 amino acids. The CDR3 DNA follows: TGTGCCAGCAACCGACTAGCGGGAGTCATGGAGACCCAGTACTTC. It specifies CASNRLAGVMETQYF.

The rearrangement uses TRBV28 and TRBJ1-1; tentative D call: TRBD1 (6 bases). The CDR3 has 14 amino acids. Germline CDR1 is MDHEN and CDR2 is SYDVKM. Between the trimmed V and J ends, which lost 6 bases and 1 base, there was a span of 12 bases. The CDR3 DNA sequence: TGTGCCAGCAGGGGGGGGGCTCGGAACACTGAAGCTTTCTTT. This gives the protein CASRGGARNTEAFF.

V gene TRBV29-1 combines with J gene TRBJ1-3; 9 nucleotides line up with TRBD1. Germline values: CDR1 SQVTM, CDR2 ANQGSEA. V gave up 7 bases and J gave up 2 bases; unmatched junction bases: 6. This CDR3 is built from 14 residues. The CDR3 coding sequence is TGCAGCGCCCTCCGGGACAGGGCTGGAAACACCATATATTTT. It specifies CSALRDRAGNTIYF.

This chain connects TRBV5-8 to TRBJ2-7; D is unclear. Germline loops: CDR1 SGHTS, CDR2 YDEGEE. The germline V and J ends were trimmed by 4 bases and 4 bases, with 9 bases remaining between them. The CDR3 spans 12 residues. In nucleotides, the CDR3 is TGTGCCAGCAGCCCCGAACTGTACGAGCAGTACTTC. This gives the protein CASSPELYEQYF.

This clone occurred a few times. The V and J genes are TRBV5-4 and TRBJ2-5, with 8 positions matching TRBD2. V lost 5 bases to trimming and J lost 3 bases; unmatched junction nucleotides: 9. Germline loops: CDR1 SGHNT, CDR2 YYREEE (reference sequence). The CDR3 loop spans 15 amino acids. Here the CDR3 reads CASSWVAGGKETQYF. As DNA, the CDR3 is TGTGCCAGCAGTTGGGTCGCGGGAGGAAAAGAGACCCAGTACTTC.

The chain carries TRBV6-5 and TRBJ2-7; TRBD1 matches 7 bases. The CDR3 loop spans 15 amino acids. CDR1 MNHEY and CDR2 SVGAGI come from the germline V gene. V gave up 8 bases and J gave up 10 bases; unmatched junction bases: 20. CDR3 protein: CASAPAGTAFTVQYF. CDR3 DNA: TGTGCCAGCGCTCCCGCCGGGACAGCCTTTACGGTACAGTACTTC.

The CDR3 sequence: CASSLVGGAGNTIYF. In DNA, the CDR3 is TGTGCCAGCAGCTTAGTAGGCGGGGCTGGAAACACCATATATTTT. The gene calls are TRBV7-2 and TRBJ1-3, with D unresolved. The CDR3 totals 15 residues. Germline V gives CDR1 SGHTA, CDR2 FQGNSA. Between the trimmed V and J ends, which lost 1 base and 2 bases, there was a span of 9 bases.

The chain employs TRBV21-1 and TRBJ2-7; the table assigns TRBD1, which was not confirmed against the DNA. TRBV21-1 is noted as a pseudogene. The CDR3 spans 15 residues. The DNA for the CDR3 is TGTGCCAGCAGCAAAGAATCAGTTCACCCCTACGAGCAGTACTTC. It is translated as CASSKESVHPYEQYF.

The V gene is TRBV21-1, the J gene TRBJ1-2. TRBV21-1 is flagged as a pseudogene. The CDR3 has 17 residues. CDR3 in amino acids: CASSKSRRAGGTYGYTF. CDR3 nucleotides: TGTGCCAGCAGCAAATCCAGACGGGCGGGCGGGACCTATGGCTACACCTTC.

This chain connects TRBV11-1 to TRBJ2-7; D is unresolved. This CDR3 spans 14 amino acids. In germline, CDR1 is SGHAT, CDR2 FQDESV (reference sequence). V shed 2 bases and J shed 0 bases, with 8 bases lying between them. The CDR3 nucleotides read TGTGCCAGCAGCTTATCGCACATCTCCTACGAGCAGTACTTC. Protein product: CASSLSHISYEQYF.

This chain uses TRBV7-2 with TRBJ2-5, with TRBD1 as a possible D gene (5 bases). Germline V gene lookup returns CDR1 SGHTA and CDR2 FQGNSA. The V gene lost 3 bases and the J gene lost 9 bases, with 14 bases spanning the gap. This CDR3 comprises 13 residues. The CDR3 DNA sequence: TGTGCCAGCAGCTTTGACAGTGCACGGGCCCAGTACTTC. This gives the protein CASSFDSARAQYF.

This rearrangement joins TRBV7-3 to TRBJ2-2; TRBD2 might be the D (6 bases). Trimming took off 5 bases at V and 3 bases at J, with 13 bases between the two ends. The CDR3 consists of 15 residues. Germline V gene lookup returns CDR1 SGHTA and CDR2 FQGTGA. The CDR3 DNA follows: TGTGCCAGCAGCACCGGACTAAGCGACACCGGGGAGCTGTTTTTT. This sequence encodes CASSTGLSDTGELFF.

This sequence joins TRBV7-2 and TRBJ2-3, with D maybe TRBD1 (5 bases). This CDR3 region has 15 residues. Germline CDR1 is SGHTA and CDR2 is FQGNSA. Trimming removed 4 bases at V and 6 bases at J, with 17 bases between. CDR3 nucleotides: TGTGCCAGCAGCTCATCAGGGCTTTCGCGTGATACGCAGTATTTT. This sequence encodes CASSSSGLSRDTQYF.

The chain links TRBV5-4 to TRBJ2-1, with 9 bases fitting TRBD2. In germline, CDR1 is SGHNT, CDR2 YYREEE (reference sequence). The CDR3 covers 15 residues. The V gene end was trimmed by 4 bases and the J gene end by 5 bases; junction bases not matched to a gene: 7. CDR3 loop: CASSTAASGNNEQFF. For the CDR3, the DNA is TGTGCCAGCAGCACCGCTGCTAGCGGGAACAATGAGCAGTTCTTC.

CDR3 bases: TGTGCCAGCAGCTTGGAGCCGGGTGACGGCTACGAGCAGTACTTC. Protein: CASSLEPGDGYEQYF. This chain links TRBV11-3 with TRBJ2-7; D gene ambiguous. Germline V gene lookup returns CDR1 SGHNT and CDR2 YENEEA. V lost 3 bases to trimming and J lost 3 bases, with 15 bases between them. CDR3 size: 15 residues.